This T cell receptor (beta chain) was identified in a study of vaccination and CD4 T cells after COVID-19. This clonotype was recorded a few times. Its antigen is undetermined. The Oncomine TCR Beta short-read assay sequenced DNA from cultured CD4+ T cells. Each CDR3 protein is one row after TCRdb ran MiXCR on the PCR reads. This sample has more than 10,000 distinct CDR3 sequences, with less than 35% found just once. Treatment defined: roughly 10-day PBMC culture with coronavirus spike peptide pools or control peptides (ViraFEST assay). Under the ViraFEST approach, antigen-specific T cells were expanded with peptide pools and TCRs subsequently sequenced. The source was CD4+ T cells from blood, cultured in vitro, collected after SARS-CoV-2 vaccination. The origin of this receptor is a human donor who had recovered from COVID-19.

The CDR3 DNA sequence: TGTGCCAGCAGCCCCCACCAGGGAGGGGTCTCTGAAGCTTTCTTT. This codes for CASSPHQGGVSEAFF. The chain links TRBV27 to TRBJ1-1; tentative D call: TRBD1 (5 bases). V lost 6 bases to trimming and J lost 6 bases, with 20 bases between them. The germline gives CDR1 MNHEY, CDR2 SMNVEV (reference sequence). This CDR3 has 15 residues.